The T cell receptor beta chain described here comes from a study of regulatory T cells in long-lasting Graves disease. This CDR3 spans 15 amino acids. The germline gives CDR1 SGHRS, CDR2 YFSETQ. The ends lost 4 bases at V and 2 bases at J; junction bases unmatched: 8. Findings and limits, study-wide: Patients whose Graves' disease persisted exhibited lower TCR diversity than those newly diagnosed.

A word on this clonotype: Its antigen is unknown.

CDR3-region Arm-PCR and iRepertoire HTBI primers produced the TCR beta libraries. Via MiXCR, TCRdb re-called the multiplex PCR reads, giving one row per CDR3 protein. The sample lists 400,000 to 500,000 distinct CDR3 sequences, roughly a fifth occurring once. Time point of the sample: persistent/refractory GD, antithyroid drugs over 5 years with positive TRAb. Following extraction of RNA from PBMCs, that RNA was used to make the TCR library. The receptor comes from a female donor with Graves disease. The sample here was peripheral blood mononuclear cells (PBMCs), taken when the disease was refractory, from a patient treated with antithyroid drugs. The chain couples TRBV5-1 to TRBJ2-7; 8 nucleotides line up with TRBD1. Here the CDR3 DNA reads TGCGCCAGCAGCGAGAAGGACAGGGTACCCTACGAGCAGTACTTC. Protein product: CASSEKDRVPYEQYF. The full variable domain, completed using reference TRBV5-1 and TRBJ2-7, is KAGVTQTPRYLIKTRGQQVTLSCSPISGHRSVSWYQQTPGQGLQFLFEYFSETQRNKGNFPGRFSGRQFSNSRSEMNVSTLELGDSALYLCASSEKDRVPYEQYFGPGTRLTVT.